Described below is a single TCR beta chain sequence and its context. In the original workflow: Amplification of reference gene primers provided the estimated nucleated cell counts. This table comes from immunoSEQ multiplex PCR, and its TCRdb copy is limited to in-frame clones, with some not included. The D gene and trimming were derived from the DNA, and the V and J assignments and clone size from that table. The sample lists 200,000 or so clones, around 81% seen once, with less than 15% in the top ten. These data originate in a study of blood T cell repertoires in COVID-19. Background on the study: Samples taken during acute and convalescent COVID-19 were collected in the United States, Italy and Spain.

Trimming stripped 10 bases from V and 0 bases from J, with 6 bases between. CDR3 length equals 12 residues. Germline V gives CDR1 SNHLY, CDR2 FYNNEI. Sequencing was done on a sample of peripheral blood. The gene calls are TRBV2 and TRBJ2-2; no firm D call. The TCR originated in a woman older than 75 with COVID-19, enrolled during active disease. This chain's CDR3 is CATEPNTGELFF. The DNA of the CDR3 is TGTGCCACCGAGCCGAACACCGGGGAGCTGTTTTTT.